This T cell receptor beta chain originates from a study of T cells in lung cancer brain metastases. This clone showed up just a few times. Its antigen is unknown. Regarding the study as a whole: Paired lesions shared few clones; most were lesion-specific (mean Morisita about 0.22).

Sequenced by immunoSEQ multiplex PCR; TCRdb stores in-frame clones only, minus some. The sample lists over 1,500 clones, around 89% occurring once. Sequenced sample: tumor tissue from a brain metastasis. This clonotype originated in a woman in her 50s with non-small cell lung cancer that had spread to the brain.

The CDR3 loop is CAWSGGQDNSPLHF. CDR3 coding DNA: TGTGCCTGGAGCGGGGGACAGGATAATTCACCCCTCCACTTT. V and J are TRBV30 and TRBJ1-6, with 8 positions matching TRBD1. J was trimmed by 5 bases and V by 3 bases; bases with no gene match: 3. CDR1 and CDR2 (germline): GTSNPN, SVGIG (reference sequence). The CDR3 runs 14 residues.